This record covers a single T cell receptor beta chain. This clone was counted many times. Its antigen remains unidentified. No clone much larger than this one lies a single base away; base qualities are absent. The record originates from a study of metastatic and nonmetastatic thyroid tumors (TCRdb year 2020). As for the study more broadly: Repertoires from peripheral blood and from tumor or nodule tissue samples of malignant and benign thyroid patients were compared.

Relative to germline, V is missing 7 bases and J is missing 5 bases, with 17 bases of the junction outside any gene match. The CDR3 starts with the cysteine, ends with the phenylalanine, and has 16 residues. Only the CDR3 DNA stays, 48 bases, in frame from base 1. The germline V gene (reference sequence) supplies CDR1 GTSNPN and CDR2 SVGIG. No treatment had been received by any patient before thyroid surgery. Patient clinical samples collected from about 2011 to 2019 were retrospectively analysed using T-cell receptor beta sequencing. What the authors observed across the whole study: In both blood and tumor samples, malignant tumors were reported to have significantly higher TCR beta diversity than benign nodules.

Libraries were built with PCR. TCRdb names Illumina HiSeq 4000 as the instrument used. High-throughput sequencing was used to profile the TCR beta-chain CDR3 region of each patient. The study's processing was this. A classifier to discriminate distant-metastatic papillary thyroid cancer patients was built from CDR3 differences across clinicopathological groups. Repertoire diversity was assessed with the Shannon index, and tumor-blood repertoire similarity with the Morisita-Horn index. Using fastp at Q25 and MiXCR, TCRdb reprocessed the public reads and kept productive beta chains. The V and J calls follow TCRdb's processing rather than the paper's. This sample lists under 30,000 clones; 14% to 15% were detected once. Of the sample, 2.5% to 4% falls within the top ten clones.

Sequencing was carried out using blood. Here the chain combines TRBV30 and TRBJ2-1, and TRBD2 matches 7 of the central bases. This sequence originates from a female donor with papillary thyroid cancer or a benign thyroid nodule (not recorded which). Some clones in this sample may be carry-over from other donors' samples. The nucleotide sequence reads as follows: TGTGCCTCTGGAGAGGGTGGGAGGGCCTTGGACAATGAGCAGTTCTTC. This gives the protein CASGEGGRALDNEQFF.